This TCR beta chain was recorded in a study of T-cell memory formation after mild COVID-19. Study details: Largely, the TCR clusters proved donor specific. Study conclusions and caveats: In pre-infection memory, a portion of responding clones appeared, which suggested that cross-reactive memory joined. Shrinking CD4+ clones were chiefly CM and EM; CD8+ ones were chiefly EMRA.

Trimming removed 1 base at V and 4 bases at J, with 12 bases between. The CDR3 runs to 15 residues. TCR alpha and TCR beta cDNA libraries carrying sample barcodes and UMIs came from 5'RACE with constant-segment primers. Each CDR3 protein is one row after TCRdb ran MiXCR on the 5' RACE reads. This table holds about 270,000 distinct CDR3 sequences, roughly 17% found once. As concerns this clonotype: The antigen remains unidentified.

This receptor was taken from a man younger than 35 who had mild COVID-19 (a few samples of this study predate the infection). Cell type and time point are not known. Sequences were obtained from PBMCs or a T cell subset sorted from them (not recorded which). This chain joins TRBV12-3 or TRBV12-4 and TRBJ2-3; D is ambiguous. The CDR3: CASSLGLVSADTQYF. CDR3 DNA: TGTGCCAGCAGTTTAGGCCTAGTATCCGCAGATACGCAGTATTTT.